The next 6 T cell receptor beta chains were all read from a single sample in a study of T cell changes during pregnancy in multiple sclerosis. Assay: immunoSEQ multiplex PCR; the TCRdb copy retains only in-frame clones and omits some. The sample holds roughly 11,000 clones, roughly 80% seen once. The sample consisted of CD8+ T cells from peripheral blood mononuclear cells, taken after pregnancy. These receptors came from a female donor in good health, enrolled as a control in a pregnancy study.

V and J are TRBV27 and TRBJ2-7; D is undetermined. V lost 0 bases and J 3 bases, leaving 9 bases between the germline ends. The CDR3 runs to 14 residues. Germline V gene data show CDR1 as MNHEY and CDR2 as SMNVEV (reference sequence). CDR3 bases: TGTGCCAGCAGTTTATCCCTCACAAGCTACGAGCAGTACTTC. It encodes CASSLSLTSYEQYF.

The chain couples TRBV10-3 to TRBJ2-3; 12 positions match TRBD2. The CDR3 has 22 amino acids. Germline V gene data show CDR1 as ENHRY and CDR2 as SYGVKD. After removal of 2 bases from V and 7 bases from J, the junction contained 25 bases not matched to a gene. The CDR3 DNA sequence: TGTGCCATCAGTGAGAGAGGGGGTACCTTGGGTGTCGCTAGCGGGGGGGCAAATACGCAGTATTTT. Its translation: CAISERGGTLGVASGGANTQYF.

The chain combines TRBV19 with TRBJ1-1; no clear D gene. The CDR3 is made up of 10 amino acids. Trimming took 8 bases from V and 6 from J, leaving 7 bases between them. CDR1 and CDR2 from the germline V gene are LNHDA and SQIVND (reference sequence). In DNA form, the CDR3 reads TGTGCCAGTCCGACTCCTGAAGCTTTCTTT. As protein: CASPTPEAFF.

DNA of the CDR3: TGTGCCAGCACCCTAGCGGACACAGATACGCAGTATTTT. Protein sequence: CASTLADTDTQYF. The chain combines TRBV6-1 with TRBJ2-3; TRBD2 aligns across 7 bases. This CDR3 region has 13 residues. CDR1 MNHNS and CDR2 SASEGT come from the germline V gene. V was pared by 7 bases and J by 2 bases, with 3 bases of the junction left unmatched.

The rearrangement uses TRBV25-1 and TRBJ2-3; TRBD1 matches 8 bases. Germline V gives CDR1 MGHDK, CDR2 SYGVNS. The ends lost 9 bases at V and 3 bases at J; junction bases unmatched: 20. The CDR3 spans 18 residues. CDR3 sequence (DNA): TGTGCCAGAGTGCTCCCCACCTCGACAGGGGCGAGGACAGATACGCAGTATTTT. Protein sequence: CARVLPTSTGARTDTQYF. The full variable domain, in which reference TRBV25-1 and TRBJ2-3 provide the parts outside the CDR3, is EADIYQTPRYLVIGTGKKITLECSQTMGHDKMYWYQQDPGMELHLIHYSYGVNSTEKGDLSSESTVSRIRTEHFPLTLESARPSHTSQYLCARVLPTSTGARTDTQYFGPGTRLTVL.

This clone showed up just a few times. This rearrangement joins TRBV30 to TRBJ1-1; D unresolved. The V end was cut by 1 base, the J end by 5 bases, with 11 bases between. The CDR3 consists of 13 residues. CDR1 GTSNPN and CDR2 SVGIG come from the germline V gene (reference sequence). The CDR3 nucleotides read TGTGCCTGGAGTGAAGGAGGGAGTACTGAAGCTTTCTTT. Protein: CAWSEGGSTEAFF.